This T cell receptor beta chain was identified in a study of response to subunit inactivated influenza vaccine. General observations from the study: T cells newly recruited by each seasonal influenza vaccination are few, the authors suggested.

The germline gives CDR1 SGHVS, CDR2 FQNEAQ. V lost 5 bases, J lost 3 bases, and 9 bases stayed unmatched. This CDR3 contains 15 residues. MiXCR was run by TCRdb on the RT-PCR reads, yielding one entry per CDR3 protein. The sample shows about 480,000 distinct CDR3 sequences, 13% of them seen only once. A word on this clonotype: Antigen: not known.

The specimen was PBMCs from blood, collected around seven weeks after vaccination. The receptor comes from a man between 50 and 59 years old who received an inactivated influenza vaccine. The chain carries TRBV7-8 and TRBJ2-5; the match to TRBD2 covers 7 bases. CDR3 sequence reads: CASSQPGTNKETQYF. CDR3 DNA: TGTGCCAGCAGCCAACCCGGGACTAACAAAGAGACCCAGTACTTC.